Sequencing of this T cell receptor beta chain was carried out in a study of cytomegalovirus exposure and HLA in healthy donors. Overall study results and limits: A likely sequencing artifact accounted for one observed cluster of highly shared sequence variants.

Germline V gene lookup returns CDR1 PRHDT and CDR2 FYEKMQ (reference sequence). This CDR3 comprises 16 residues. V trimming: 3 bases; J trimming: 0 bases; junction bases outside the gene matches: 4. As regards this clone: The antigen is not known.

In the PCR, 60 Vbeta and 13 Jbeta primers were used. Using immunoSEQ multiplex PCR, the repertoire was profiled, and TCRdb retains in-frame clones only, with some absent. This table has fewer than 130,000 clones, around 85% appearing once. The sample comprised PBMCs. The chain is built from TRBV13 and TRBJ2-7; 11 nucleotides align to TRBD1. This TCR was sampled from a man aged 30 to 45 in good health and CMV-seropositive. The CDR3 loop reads CASSFRGTGGSYEQYF. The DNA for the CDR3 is TGTGCCAGCAGCTTCAGAGGGACAGGGGGCTCCTACGAGCAGTACTTC.